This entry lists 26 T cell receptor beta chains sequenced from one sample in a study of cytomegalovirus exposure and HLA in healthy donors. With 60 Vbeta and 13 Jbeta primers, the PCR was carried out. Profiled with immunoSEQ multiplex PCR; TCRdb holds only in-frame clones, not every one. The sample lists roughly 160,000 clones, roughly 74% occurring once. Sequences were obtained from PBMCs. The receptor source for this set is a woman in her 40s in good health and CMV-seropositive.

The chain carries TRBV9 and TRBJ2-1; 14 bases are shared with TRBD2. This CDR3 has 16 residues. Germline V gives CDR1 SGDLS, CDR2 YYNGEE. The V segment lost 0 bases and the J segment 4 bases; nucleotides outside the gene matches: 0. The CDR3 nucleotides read TGTGCCAGCAGCGTAGGGACTAGCGGGAGGTACAATGAGCAGTTCTTC. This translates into CASSVGTSGRYNEQFF.

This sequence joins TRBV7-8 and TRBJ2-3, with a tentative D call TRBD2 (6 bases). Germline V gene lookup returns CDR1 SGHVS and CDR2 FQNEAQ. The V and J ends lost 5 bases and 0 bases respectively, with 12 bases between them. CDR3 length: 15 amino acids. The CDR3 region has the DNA TGTGCCAGCAGCCAAGGAGGGCCAAGCACAGATACGCAGTATTTT. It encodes CASSQGGPSTDTQYF.

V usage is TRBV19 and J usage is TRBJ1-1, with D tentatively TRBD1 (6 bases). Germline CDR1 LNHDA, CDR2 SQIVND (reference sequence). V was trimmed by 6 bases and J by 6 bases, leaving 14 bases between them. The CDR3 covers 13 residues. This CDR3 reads CASRALGASEAFF. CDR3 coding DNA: TGTGCCAGTAGAGCCTTGGGGGCATCTGAAGCTTTCTTT.

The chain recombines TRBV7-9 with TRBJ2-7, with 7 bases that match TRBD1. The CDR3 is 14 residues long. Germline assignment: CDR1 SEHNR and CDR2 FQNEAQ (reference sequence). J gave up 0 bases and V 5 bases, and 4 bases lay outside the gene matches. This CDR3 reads CASSPGQSSYEQYF. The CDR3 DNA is TGTGCCAGCAGCCCGGGACAGAGCTCCTACGAGCAGTACTTC. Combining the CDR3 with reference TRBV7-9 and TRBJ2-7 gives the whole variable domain DTGVSQNPRHKITKRGQNVTFRCDPISEHNRLYWYRQTLGQGPEFLTYFQNEAQLEKSRLLSDRFSAERPKGSFSTLEIQRTEQGDSAMYLCASSPGQSSYEQYFGPGTRLTVT.

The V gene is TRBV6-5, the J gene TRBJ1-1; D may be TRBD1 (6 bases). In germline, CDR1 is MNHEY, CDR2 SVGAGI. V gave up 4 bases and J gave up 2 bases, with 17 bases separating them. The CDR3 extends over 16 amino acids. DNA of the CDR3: TGTGCCAGCAGTTCCCATTGGGGCGGGGGCAACACTGAAGCTTTCTTT. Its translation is CASSSHWGGGNTEAFF.

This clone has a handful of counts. This CDR3 is CASSSGGSGANVLTF. The CDR3 region has the DNA TGTGCCAGCAGTTCAGGGGGCTCTGGGGCCAACGTCCTGACTTTC. The chain joins TRBV6-5 to TRBJ2-6, with 7 bases aligning to TRBD1. Germline V gene sequence: CDR1 MNHEY, CDR2 SVGAGI. The CDR3 runs 15 residues. The V segment lost 4 bases and the J segment 0 bases; nucleotides outside the gene matches: 0.

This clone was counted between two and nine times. The CDR3 here is CASSSASMQGQGGYTF. CDR3 DNA sequence: TGTGCCAGCAGCTCCGCATCTATGCAGGGACAAGGTGGCTACACCTTC. The chain combines TRBV5-5 with TRBJ1-2, with D possibly matching TRBD1 (6 bases). CDR3 length: 16 residues. Trimming left V 3 bases short and J 7 bases short, with 22 bases between. Per germline, CDR1 SGHKS and CDR2 YYEKEE (reference sequence).

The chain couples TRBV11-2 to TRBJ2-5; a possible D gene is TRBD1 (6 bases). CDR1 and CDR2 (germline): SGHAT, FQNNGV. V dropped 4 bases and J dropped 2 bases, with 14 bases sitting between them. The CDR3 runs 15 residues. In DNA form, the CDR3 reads TGTGCCAGCAGCTCATTACAGGGTCTTCAAGAGACCCAGTACTTC. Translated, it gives CASSSLQGLQETQYF. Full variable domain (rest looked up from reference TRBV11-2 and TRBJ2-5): EAGVAQSPRYKIIEKRQSVAFWCNPISGHATLYWYQQILGQGPKLLIQFQNNGVVDDSQLPKDRFSAERLKGVDSTLKIQPAKLEDSAVYLCASSSLQGLQETQYFGPGTRLLVL.

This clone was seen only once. CDR3 loop: CASSTGTGEISNQPQHF. The CDR3 DNA reads as TGTGCCAGCAGCACCGGGACAGGGGAGATTAGCAATCAGCCCCAGCATTTT. V gene TRBV7-2 combines with J gene TRBJ1-5; the match to TRBD1 covers 10 bases. J was trimmed by 0 bases and V by 5 bases; bases with no gene match: 7. CDR3 size: 17 residues. CDR1 and CDR2 (germline): SGHTA, FQGNSA. Drawing the rest from reference TRBV7-2 and TRBJ1-5, the complete variable domain is GAGVSQSPSNKVTEKGKDVELRCDPISGHTALYWYRQSLGQGLEFLIYFQGNSAPDKSGLPSDRFSAERTGGSVSTLTIQRTQQEDSAVYLCASSTGTGEISNQPQHFGDGTRLSIL.

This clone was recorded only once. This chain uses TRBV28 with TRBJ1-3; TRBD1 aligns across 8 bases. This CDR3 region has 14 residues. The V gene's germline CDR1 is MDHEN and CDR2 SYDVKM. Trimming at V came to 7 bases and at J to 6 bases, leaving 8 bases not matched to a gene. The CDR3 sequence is CASIDRQGLNTIYF. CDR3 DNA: TGTGCCAGCATCGACCGACAGGGGCTAAACACCATATATTTT.

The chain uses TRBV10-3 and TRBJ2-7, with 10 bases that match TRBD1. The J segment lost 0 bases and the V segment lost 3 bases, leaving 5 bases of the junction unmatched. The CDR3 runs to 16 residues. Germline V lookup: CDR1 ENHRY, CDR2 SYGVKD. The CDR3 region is CAISDPWTGGSYEQYF. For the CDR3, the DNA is TGTGCCATCAGTGACCCCTGGACAGGGGGCTCCTACGAGCAGTACTTC.

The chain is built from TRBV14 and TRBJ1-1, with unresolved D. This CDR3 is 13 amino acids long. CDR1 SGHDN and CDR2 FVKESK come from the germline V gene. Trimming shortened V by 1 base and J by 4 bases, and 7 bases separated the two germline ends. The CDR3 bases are TGTGCCAGCAGCCAAGCGAGGGCCACTGAAGCTTTCTTT. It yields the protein CASSQARATEAFF.

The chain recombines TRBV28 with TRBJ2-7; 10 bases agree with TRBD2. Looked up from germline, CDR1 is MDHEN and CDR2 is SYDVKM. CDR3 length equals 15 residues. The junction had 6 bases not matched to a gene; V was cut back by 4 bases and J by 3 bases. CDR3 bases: TGTGCCAGCAGTTCTCCGGGACTAGCGAACTACGAGCAGTACTTC. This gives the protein CASSSPGLANYEQYF.

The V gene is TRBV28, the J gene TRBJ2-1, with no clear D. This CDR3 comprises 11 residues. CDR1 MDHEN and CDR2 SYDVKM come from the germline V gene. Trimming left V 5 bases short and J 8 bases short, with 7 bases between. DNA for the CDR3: TGTGCCAGCAGTCAATGGCATGAGCAGTTCTTC. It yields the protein CASSQWHEQFF.

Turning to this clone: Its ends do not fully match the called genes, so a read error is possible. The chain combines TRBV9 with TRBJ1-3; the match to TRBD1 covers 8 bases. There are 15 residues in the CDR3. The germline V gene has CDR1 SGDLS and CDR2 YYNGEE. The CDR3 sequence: CASSLRTGSENTIYF. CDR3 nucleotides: TGTGCCAGCAGCTTACGGACAGGGTCTGAAAACACCATATATTTT.

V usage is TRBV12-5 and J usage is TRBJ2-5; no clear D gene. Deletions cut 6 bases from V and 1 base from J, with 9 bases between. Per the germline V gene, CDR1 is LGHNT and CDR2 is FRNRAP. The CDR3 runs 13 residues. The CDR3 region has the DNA TGTGCTAGTGGCCCCGACACCCAAGAGACCCAGTACTTC. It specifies CASGPDTQETQYF.

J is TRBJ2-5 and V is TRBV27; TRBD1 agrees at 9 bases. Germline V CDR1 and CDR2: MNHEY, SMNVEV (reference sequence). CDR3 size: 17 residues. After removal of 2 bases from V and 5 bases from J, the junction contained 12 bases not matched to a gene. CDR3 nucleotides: TGTGCCAGCAGTTTACGACCCGACAGGGGGTTAGTCGAGACCCAGTACTTC. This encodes CASSLRPDRGLVETQYF.

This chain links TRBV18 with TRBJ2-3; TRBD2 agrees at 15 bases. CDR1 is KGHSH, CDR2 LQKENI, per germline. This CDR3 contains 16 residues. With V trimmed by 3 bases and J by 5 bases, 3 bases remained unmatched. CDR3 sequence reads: CASSPSGLAGGDTQYF. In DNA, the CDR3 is TGTGCCAGCTCACCCTCGGGACTAGCGGGAGGAGATACGCAGTATTTT. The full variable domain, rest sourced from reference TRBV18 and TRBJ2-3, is NAGVMQNPRHLVRRRGQEARLRCSPMKGHSHVYWYRQLPEEGLKFMVYLQKENIIDESGMPKERFSAEFPKEGPSILRIQQVVRGDSAAYFCASSPSGLAGGDTQYFGPGTRLTVL.

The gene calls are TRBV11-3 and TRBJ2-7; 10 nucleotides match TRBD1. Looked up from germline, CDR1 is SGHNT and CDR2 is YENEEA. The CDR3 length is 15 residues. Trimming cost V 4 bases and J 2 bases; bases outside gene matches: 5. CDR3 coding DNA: TGTGCCAGCAGCTCGGGACAGGGGCCGACCTACGAGCAGTACTTC. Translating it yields CASSSGQGPTYEQYF.

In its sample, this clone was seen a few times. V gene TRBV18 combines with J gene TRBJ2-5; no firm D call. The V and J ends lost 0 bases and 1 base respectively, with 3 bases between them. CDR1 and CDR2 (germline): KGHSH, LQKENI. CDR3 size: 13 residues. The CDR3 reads CASSPPSQETQYF. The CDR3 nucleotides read TGTGCCAGCTCACCACCCTCCCAAGAGACCCAGTACTTC.

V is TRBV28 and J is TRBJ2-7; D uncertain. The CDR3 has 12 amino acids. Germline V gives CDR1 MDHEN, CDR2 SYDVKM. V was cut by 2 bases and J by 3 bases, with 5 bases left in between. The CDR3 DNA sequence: TGTGCCAGCAGTTTACCCCTCTACGAGCAGTACTTC. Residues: CASSLPLYEQYF. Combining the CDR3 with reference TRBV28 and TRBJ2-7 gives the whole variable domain DVKVTQSSRYLVKRTGEKVFLECVQDMDHENMFWYRQDPGLGLRLIYFSYDVKMKEKGDIPEGYSVSREKKERFSLILESASTNQTSMYLCASSLPLYEQYFGPGTRLTVT.

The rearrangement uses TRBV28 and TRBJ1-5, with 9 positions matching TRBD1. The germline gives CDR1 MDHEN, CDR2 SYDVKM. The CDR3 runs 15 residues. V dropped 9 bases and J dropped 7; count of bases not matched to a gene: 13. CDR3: CASRERTGVKQPQHF. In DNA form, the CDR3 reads TGTGCCAGTCGCGAGAGGACAGGGGTCAAACAGCCCCAGCATTTT. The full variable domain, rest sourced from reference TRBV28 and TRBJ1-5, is DVKVTQSSRYLVKRTGEKVFLECVQDMDHENMFWYRQDPGLGLRLIYFSYDVKMKEKGDIPEGYSVSREKKERFSLILESASTNQTSMYLCASRERTGVKQPQHFGDGTRLSIL.

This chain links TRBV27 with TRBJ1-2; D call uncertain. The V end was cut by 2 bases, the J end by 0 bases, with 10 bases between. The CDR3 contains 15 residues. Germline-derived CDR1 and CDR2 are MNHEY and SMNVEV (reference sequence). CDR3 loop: CASSLEYGANYGYTF. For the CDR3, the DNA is TGTGCCAGCAGTTTAGAATACGGAGCTAACTATGGCTACACCTTC.

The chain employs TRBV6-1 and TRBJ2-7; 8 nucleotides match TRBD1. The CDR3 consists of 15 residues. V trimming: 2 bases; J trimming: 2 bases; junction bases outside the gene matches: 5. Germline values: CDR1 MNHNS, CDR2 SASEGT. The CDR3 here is CASSESGTGPYEQYF. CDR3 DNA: TGTGCCAGCAGTGAATCGGGGACAGGACCCTACGAGCAGTACTTC.

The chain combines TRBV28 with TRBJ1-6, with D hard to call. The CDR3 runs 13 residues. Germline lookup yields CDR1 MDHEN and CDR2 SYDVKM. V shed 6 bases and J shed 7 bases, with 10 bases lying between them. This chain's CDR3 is CASSRVLNSPLHF. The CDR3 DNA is TGTGCCAGCAGCCGGGTTTTGAATTCACCCCTCCACTTT. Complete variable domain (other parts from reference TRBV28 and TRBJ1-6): DVKVTQSSRYLVKRTGEKVFLECVQDMDHENMFWYRQDPGLGLRLIYFSYDVKMKEKGDIPEGYSVSREKKERFSLILESASTNQTSMYLCASSRVLNSPLHFGNGTRLTVT.

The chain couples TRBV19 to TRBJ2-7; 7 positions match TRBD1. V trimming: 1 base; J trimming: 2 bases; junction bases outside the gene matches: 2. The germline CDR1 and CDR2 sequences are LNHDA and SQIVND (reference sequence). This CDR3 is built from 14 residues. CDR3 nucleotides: TGTGCCAGTAGTATAGTCACAGGGGCCTACGAGCAGTACTTC. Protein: CASSIVTGAYEQYF.